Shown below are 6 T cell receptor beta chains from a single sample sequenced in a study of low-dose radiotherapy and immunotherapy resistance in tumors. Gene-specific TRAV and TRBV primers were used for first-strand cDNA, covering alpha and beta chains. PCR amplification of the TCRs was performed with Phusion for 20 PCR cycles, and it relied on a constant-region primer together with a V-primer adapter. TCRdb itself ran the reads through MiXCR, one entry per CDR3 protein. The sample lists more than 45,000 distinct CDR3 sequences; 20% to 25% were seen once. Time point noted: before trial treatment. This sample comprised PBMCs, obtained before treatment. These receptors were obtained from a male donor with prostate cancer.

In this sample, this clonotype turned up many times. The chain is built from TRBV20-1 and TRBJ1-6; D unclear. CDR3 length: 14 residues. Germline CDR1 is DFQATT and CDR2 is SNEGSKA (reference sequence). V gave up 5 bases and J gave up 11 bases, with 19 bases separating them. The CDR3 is CSAFVPADGAPLHF. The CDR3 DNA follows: TGCAGTGCTTTCGTCCCGGCCGACGGGGCACCCCTCCACTTT.

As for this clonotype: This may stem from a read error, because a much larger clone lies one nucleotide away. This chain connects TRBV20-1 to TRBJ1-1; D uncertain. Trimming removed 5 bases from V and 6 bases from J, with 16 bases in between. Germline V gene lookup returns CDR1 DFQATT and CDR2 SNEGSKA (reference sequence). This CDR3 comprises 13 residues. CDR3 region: CSAGGSSFSEAFF. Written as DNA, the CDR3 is TGCAGTGCTGGCGGGAGTTCATTCTCTGAAGCTTTCTTT.

DNA for the CDR3: TGTGCCAGCAGCCAAGATCTTGCTGTGGGGCCCGCTTATACAGATGAGCAGTTCTTC. It specifies CASSQDLAVGPAYTDEQFF. The V gene is TRBV3-1, the J gene TRBJ2-1, with TRBD1 as a possible D gene (5 bases). Germline loops: CDR1 LGHDT, CDR2 YNNKEL (reference sequence). This CDR3 has 19 residues. Deletions cut 0 bases from V and 8 bases from J, with 26 bases between.

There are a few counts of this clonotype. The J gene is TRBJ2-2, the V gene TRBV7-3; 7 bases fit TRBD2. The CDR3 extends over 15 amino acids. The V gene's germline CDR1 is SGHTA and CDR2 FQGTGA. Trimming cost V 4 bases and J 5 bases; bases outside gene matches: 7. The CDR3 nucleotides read TGTGCCAGCAGCTACCCTAGCGGAGATACCGGGGAGCTGTTTTTT. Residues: CASSYPSGDTGELFF.

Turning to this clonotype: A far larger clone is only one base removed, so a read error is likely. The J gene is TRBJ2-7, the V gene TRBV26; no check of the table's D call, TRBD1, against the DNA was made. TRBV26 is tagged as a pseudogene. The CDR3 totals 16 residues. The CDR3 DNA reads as TGTGCCAGCAGTCCCCTCGGCGGGGGGGGGCCCTACGAGCAGTACTTC. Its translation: CASSPLGGGGPYEQYF.

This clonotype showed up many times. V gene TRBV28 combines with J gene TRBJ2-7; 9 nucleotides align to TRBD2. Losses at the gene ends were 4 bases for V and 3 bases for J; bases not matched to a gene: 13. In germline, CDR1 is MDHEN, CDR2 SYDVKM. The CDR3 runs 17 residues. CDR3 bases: TGTGCCAGCAGTTCCCGGGGTAGCGGGAGCCCCCTCTACGAGCAGTACTTC. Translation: CASSSRGSGSPLYEQYF.